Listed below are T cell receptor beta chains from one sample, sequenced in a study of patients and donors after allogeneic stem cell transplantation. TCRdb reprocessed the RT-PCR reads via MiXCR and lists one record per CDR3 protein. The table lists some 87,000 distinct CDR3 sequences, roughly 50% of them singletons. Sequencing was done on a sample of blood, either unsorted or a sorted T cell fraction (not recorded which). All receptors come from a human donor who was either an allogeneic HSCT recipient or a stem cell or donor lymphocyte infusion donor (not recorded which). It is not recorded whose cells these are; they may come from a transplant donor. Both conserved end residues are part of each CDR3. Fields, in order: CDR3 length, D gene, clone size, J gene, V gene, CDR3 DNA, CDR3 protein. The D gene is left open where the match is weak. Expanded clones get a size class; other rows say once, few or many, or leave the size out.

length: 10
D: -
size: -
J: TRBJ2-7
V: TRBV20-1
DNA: TGCAGTGCTAGCGGGAACGAGCAGTACTTC
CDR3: CSASGNEQYF

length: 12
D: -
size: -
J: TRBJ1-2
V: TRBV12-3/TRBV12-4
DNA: TGTGCCAGCAGTTTATCGGGGAACGGCTACACCTTC
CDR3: CASSLSGNGYTF

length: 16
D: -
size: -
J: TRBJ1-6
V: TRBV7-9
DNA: TGTGCCAGCAGCTTAGACCAGGGGCCGTATAATTCACCCCTCCACTTT
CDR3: CASSLDQGPYNSPLHF

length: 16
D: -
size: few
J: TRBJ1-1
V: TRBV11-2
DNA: TGTGCCAGCAGCTTAGGGGGTTGGACGCCGAACACTGAAGCTTTCTTT
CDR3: CASSLGGWTPNTEAFF

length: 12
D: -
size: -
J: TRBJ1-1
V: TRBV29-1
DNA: TGCAGCGTTGAAGGGGGAGGAGGTGAAGCTTTCTTT
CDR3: CSVEGGGGEAFF

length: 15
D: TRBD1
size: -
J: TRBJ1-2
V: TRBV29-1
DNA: TGCAGCGTTGCGGACAGGGGGGAGACCTCCTATGGCTACACCTTC
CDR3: CSVADRGETSYGYTF

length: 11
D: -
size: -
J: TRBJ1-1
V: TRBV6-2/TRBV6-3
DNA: TGTGCCAGCAGTGGGGGTGCTGAAGCTTTCTTT
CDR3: CASSGGAEAFF

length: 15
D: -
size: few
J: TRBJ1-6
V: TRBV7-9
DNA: TGTGCCAGCAGCTTGGGCCAGGGCTATAATTCACCCCTCCACTTT
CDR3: CASSLGQGYNSPLHF

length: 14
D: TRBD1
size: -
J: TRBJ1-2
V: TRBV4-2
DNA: TGTGCCAGCGGAGACAGGGGGATCAATTATGGCTACACCTTC
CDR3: CASGDRGINYGYTF

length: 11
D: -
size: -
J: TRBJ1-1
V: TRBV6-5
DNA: TGTGCCAGCAGTGGACCCGAGGGAGCTTTCTTT
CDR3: CASSGPEGAFF

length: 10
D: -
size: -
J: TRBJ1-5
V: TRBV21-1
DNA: TGTGCCAGCAACGTTCAGCCCCAGCATTTT
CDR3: CASNVQPQHF

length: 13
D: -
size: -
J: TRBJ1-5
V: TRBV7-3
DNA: TGTGCCAGCAGCTTTGACGGGAATCAGCCCCAGCATTTT
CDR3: CASSFDGNQPQHF

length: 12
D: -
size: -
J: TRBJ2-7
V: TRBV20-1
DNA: TGCAGTGCTGTAAGCGGTACCTACGAGCAGTACTTC
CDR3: CSAVSGTYEQYF

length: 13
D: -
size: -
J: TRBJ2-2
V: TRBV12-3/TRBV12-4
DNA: TGTGCCAGCAGTGCTCTAGGGGTAGGGGAGCTGTTTTTT
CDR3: CASSALGVGELFF

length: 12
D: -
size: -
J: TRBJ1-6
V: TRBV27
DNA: TGTGCCAGCAGTTTGCCGTATTCACCCCTCCACTTT
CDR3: CASSLPYSPLHF

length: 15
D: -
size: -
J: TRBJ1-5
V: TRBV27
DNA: TGTGCCAGCAGAAGGGGGGGATATAGCAATCAGCCCCAGCATTTT
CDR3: CASRRGGYSNQPQHF

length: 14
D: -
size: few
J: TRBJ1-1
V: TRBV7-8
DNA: TGTGCCAGCAGCGCCGGGACGGAGAACACTGAAGCTTTCTTT
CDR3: CASSAGTENTEAFF

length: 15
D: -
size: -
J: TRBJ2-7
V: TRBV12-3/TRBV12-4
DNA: TGTGCCAGCAGTTTTAACGGGGATACGAGCTACGAGCAGTACTTC
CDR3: CASSFNGDTSYEQYF

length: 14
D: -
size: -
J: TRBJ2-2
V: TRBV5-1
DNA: TGCGCCAGCAAGGACACTCCGAACACCGGGGAGCTGTTTTTT
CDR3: CASKDTPNTGELFF

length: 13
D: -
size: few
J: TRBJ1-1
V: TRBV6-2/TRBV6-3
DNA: TGTGCCAGCAGCTATTACAGTTACACTGAAGCTTTCTTT
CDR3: CASSYYSYTEAFF

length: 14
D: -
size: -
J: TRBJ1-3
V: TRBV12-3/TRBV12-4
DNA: TGTGCCAGCAGTTCGATGGGAGCTGGAAACACCATATATTTT
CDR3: CASSSMGAGNTIYF

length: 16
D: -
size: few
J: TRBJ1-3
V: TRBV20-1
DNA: TGCAGTGCTGTCGGACGCGAAACCATCTCTGGAAACACCATATATTTT
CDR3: CSAVGRETISGNTIYF

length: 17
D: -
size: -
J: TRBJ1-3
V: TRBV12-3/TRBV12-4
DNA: TGTGCCAGCAGTTTAGGTGGATTTAAGAACTCTGGAAACACCATATATTTT
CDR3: CASSLGGFKNSGNTIYF

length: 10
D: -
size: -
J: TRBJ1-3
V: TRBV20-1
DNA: TGCAGTGCTGGCAGGAACACCATATATTTT
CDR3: CSAGRNTIYF

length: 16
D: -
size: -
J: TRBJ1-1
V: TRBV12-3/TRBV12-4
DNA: TGTGCCAGCAGACACGTCTCGGGACGGGGGGTTCGAGAAGCTTTCTTT
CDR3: CASRHVSGRGVREAFF

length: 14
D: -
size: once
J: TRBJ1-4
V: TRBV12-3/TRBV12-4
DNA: TGTGCCAGCAGGGCCGGGCCAGGGCATGAAAAACTGTTTTTT
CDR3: CASRAGPGHEKLFF

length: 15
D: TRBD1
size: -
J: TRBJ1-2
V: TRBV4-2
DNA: TGTGCCAGCAGCCAAGGGCCGGGACAGGGATCCGGCTACACCTTC
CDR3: CASSQGPGQGSGYTF

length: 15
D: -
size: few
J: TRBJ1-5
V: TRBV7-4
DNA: TGTGCCAGCAGCCATGATCGGAATAGCAATCAGCCCCAGCATTTT
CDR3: CASSHDRNSNQPQHF

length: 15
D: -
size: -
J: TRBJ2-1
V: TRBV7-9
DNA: TGTGCCAGCAGCCGAGTAACAGGAGGCTACAATGAGCAGTTCTTC
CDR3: CASSRVTGGYNEQFF

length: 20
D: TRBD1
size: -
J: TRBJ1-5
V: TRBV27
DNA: TGTGCCAGCAGTTTATCCCTTTGGGACAGGGGGCGCGAGGGCAATCAGCCCCAGCATTTT
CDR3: CASSLSLWDRGREGNQPQHF

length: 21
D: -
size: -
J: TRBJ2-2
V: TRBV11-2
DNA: TGTGCCAGCAGCGTCCGTCACAGGGGGCAGAGCGGGAGTCCTAACACCGGGGAGCTGTTTTTT
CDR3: CASSVRHRGQSGSPNTGELFF

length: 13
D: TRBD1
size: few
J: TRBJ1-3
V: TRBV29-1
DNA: TGCAGCGTCCGAGGGACAGGGGTAAACACCATATATTTT
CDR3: CSVRGTGVNTIYF

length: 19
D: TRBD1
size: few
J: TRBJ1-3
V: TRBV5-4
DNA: TGTGCCAGCAGCTCTTGGGAGCCGGGACAGCTTATTCCTGGAAACACCATATATTTT
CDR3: CASSSWEPGQLIPGNTIYF

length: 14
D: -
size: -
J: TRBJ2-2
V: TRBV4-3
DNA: TGCGCCAGCAGCGAACAGGGAGGCACCGGGGAGCTGTTTTTT
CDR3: CASSEQGGTGELFF

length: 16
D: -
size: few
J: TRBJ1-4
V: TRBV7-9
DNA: TGTGCCAGCAGCTCACGTCCAGCGGCAACTAATGAAAAACTGTTTTTT
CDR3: CASSSRPAATNEKLFF

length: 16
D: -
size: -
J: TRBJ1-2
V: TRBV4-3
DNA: TGCGCCAGCAGCCCTGGGCAGGGCCTTCCAACAAGTGGCTACACCTTC
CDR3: CASSPGQGLPTSGYTF

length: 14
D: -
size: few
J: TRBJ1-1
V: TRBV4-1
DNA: TGCGCCAGCAGCCAAGATAAAGGGAACACTGAAGCTTTCTTT
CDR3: CASSQDKGNTEAFF

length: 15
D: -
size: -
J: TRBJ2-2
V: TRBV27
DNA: TGTGCCAGCAGAAGAGACAGATTGAACACCGGGGAGCTGTTTTTT
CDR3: CASRRDRLNTGELFF

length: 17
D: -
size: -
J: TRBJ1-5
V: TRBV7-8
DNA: TGTGCCAGCAGCTTAGAACCGGGGGCGTACGGCAATCAGCCCCAGCATTTT
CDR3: CASSLEPGAYGNQPQHF

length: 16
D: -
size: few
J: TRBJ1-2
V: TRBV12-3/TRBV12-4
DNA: TGTGCCAGCAGTTTAACCCTCAACTCTCGAGGGGATGGCTACACCTTC
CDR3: CASSLTLNSRGDGYTF

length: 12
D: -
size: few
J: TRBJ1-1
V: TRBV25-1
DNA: TGTGCCGTTAGGGGGTTGGGCGGTGAAGCTTTCTTT
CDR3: CAVRGLGGEAFF

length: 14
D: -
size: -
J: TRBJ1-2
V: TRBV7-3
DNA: TGTGCCAGCAGCTCGCTGGTGATGTTTGGAGGCTACACCTTC
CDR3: CASSSLVMFGGYTF

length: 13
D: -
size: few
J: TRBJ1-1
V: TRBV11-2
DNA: TGTGCCAGCAGCTTAGAGGGGGGCACTGAAGCTTTCTTT
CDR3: CASSLEGGTEAFF

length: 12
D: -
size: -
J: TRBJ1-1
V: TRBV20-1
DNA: TGCAGTGCTCCCGACCCGAACACTGAAGCTTTCTTT
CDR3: CSAPDPNTEAFF

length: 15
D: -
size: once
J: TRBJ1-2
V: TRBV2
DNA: TGTGCCAGCACCCCCAGCGGGACAACCGCTCAGGGCTACACCTTC
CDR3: CASTPSGTTAQGYTF

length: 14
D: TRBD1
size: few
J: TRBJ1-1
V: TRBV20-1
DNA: TGCAGAGCCTCGCCGGGCAGGGGGCATACTGAAGCTTTCTTT
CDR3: CRASPGRGHTEAFF

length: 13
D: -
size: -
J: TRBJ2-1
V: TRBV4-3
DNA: TGCGCCAGCAGCCAAGATCTCGCGGGGGCCCGGTTCTTC
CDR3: CASSQDLAGARFF

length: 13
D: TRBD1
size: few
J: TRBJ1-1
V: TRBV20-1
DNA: TGCAGTGCTAGAACAGGGGAGGTCACTGAAGCTTTCTTT
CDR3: CSARTGEVTEAFF

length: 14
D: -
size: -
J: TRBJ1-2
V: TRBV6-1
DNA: TGTGCCAGCAGTGAAGCCTGGGATCGCTATGGCTACACCTTC
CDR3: CASSEAWDRYGYTF

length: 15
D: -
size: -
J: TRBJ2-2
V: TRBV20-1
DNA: TGCAGTGCTAGGATCCCTGGGACTTACACCGGGGAGCTGTTTTTT
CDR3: CSARIPGTYTGELFF

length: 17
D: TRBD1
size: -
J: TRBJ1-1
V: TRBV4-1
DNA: TGCGCCAGCAGCCAAGACCGACAGGGGAATTTGAACACTGAAGCTTTCTTT
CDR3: CASSQDRQGNLNTEAFF

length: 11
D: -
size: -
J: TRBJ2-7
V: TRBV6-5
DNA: TGTGCCAGTAACCGGGGGTACGAGCAGTACTTC
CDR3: CASNRGYEQYF

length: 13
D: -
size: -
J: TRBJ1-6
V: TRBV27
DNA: TGTGCCAGCAGCCTGATGGGTCTTTCACCCCTCCACTTT
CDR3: CASSLMGLSPLHF